The 14 T cell receptor beta chains below were found in one sample sequenced in a study of beta chain features in type 1 diabetes. Sequencing targeted expressed TCRB transcripts, as all isolated RNA had been reverse transcribed. Assay: immunoSEQ multiplex PCR; the TCRdb copy retains only in-frame clones and omits some. The sample records 350,000 to 450,000 clones, approximately 16% being singletons. The specimen was naive CD4+ T cells from blood. These receptors originate from a woman between 18 and 29 years old in good health.

This clone was observed a few times. The genes are TRBV5-1 and TRBJ2-1; 8 bases fit TRBD2. After removal of 4 bases from V and 0 bases from J, the junction contained 6 bases not matched to a gene. The germline gives CDR1 SGHRS, CDR2 YFSETQ. The CDR3 contains 16 residues. DNA for the CDR3: TGCGCCAGCAGCCTCGTAGCGGGACCCTCCTACAATGAGCAGTTCTTC. Translated: CASSLVAGPSYNEQFF.

The J gene is TRBJ2-7, the V gene TRBV5-1, with D unclear. The V gene's germline CDR1 is SGHRS and CDR2 YFSETQ. This CDR3 contains 12 residues. Between the trimmed V and J ends, which lost 2 bases and 5 bases, there was a span of 8 bases. CDR3 residues: CASSLYSNEQYF. CDR3 bases: TGCGCCAGCAGCTTATATAGCAACGAGCAGTACTTC.

J is TRBJ2-7 and V is TRBV4-3; no definite D call. This CDR3 has 16 amino acids. V dropped 0 bases and J dropped 0 bases, with 12 bases sitting between them. CDR1 and CDR2 from the germline V gene are LGHNA and YSLEER. As DNA, the CDR3 is TGCGCCAGCAGCCAAGATAGCCCCGCGAGCTCCTACGAGCAGTACTTC. It specifies CASSQDSPASSYEQYF.

The V call is TRBV9, the J call TRBJ1-1; weak D call: TRBD1 (5 bases). Germline CDR1 and CDR2: SGDLS and YYNGEE. V was pared by 0 bases and J by 1 base, with 13 bases between. The CDR3 loop spans 16 amino acids. The CDR3 coding sequence is TGTGCCAGCAGCGTAGCTCCAGGGCTGCGGAACACTGAAGCTTTCTTT. Protein sequence: CASSVAPGLRNTEAFF.

This clone came up a few times. The V gene is TRBV19, the J gene TRBJ1-5; TRBD1 might be the D (5 bases). The CDR3 length is 13 residues. Germline loops: CDR1 LNHDA, CDR2 SQIVND (reference sequence). Trimming took off 5 bases at V and 5 bases at J, with 10 bases between the two ends. CDR3 in DNA: TGTGCCAGTAGTCAGACAGTTGATCAGCCCCAGCATTTT. Its translation is CASSQTVDQPQHF. Looking up the rest from reference TRBV19 and TRBJ1-5 gives the full variable domain: DGGITQSPKYLFRKEGQNVTLSCEQNLNHDAMYWYRQDPGQGLRLIYYSQIVNDFQKGDIAEGYSVSREKKESFPLTVTSAQKNPTAFYLCASSQTVDQPQHFGDGTRLSIL.

The rearrangement joins TRBV9 to TRBJ2-7; D is possibly TRBD2 (6 bases). The ends were cut back, 7 bases at V and 3 bases at J, with 17 bases in the middle. The CDR3 is 14 residues long. Germline CDR1 and CDR2: SGDLS and YYNGEE. CDR3 residues: CASATDRTNYEQYF. In DNA, the CDR3 is TGTGCCAGCGCCACTGATAGGACTAACTACGAGCAGTACTTC.

This clone was observed a handful of times. J is TRBJ2-6 and V is TRBV6-4; no clear D gene. The V and J ends lost 3 bases and 2 bases respectively, with 11 bases between them. Germline V gives CDR1 MRHNA, CDR2 SNTAGT. The CDR3 is 16 amino acids. The CDR3: CASSDRVITGANVLTF. CDR3 coding DNA: TGTGCCAGCAGTGATCGGGTGATAACTGGGGCCAACGTCCTGACTTTC.

This clone showed up just a few times. V gene TRBV14 combines with J gene TRBJ2-7; 8 nucleotides align to TRBD2. In germline, CDR1 is SGHDN, CDR2 FVKESK. The V segment lost 1 base and the J segment 4 bases; nucleotides outside the gene matches: 6. This CDR3 comprises 15 residues. DNA for the CDR3: TGTGCCAGCAGCCAAGTCGGCGGGGGGCGATACGAGCAGTACTTC. It is translated as CASSQVGGGRYEQYF.

This clone showed up just a few times. V usage is TRBV15 and J usage is TRBJ2-1, with 12 bases identical to TRBD2. V lost 4 bases, J lost 9 bases, and 4 bases stayed unmatched. The CDR3 runs to 14 residues. In germline, CDR1 is LNHNV, CDR2 YYDKDF (reference sequence). CDR3 in amino acids: CATSTRTSGIEQFF. CDR3 nucleotide sequence: TGTGCCACCAGCACAAGGACTAGCGGGATTGAGCAGTTCTTC.

V is TRBV30 and J is TRBJ1-3; 7 positions match TRBD1. After removal of 2 bases from V and 0 bases from J, the junction contained 4 bases not matched to a gene. Germline CDR1 and CDR2: GTSNPN and SVGIG (reference sequence). This CDR3 contains 15 residues. The CDR3 region is CAWSPDRYSGNTIYF. The CDR3 DNA is TGTGCCTGGAGTCCGGACAGGTACTCTGGAAACACCATATATTTT.

V usage is TRBV14 and J usage is TRBJ1-2, with 7 positions matching TRBD1. This CDR3 region has 14 residues. Germline V gene sequence: CDR1 SGHDN, CDR2 FVKESK. With 0 bases clipped from V and 7 bases from J, the junction kept 5 bases outside the gene matches. This CDR3 reads CASSQENRGSGYTF. The CDR3 bases are TGTGCCAGCAGCCAAGAAAACAGGGGATCTGGCTACACCTTC.

The chain has TRBV5-1 and TRBJ2-2; 7 nucleotides match TRBD1. Germline values: CDR1 SGHRS, CDR2 YFSETQ. The J segment lost 0 bases and the V segment lost 4 bases, leaving 3 bases of the junction unmatched. CDR3 length equals 15 residues. The CDR3 DNA reads as TGCGCCAGCAGCGGCGGACAGGCGAACACCGGGGAGCTGTTTTTT. Translated: CASSGGQANTGELFF.

The CDR3 DNA follows: TGTGCCAGCAGTTTATTAGGGGGCGAGCAGTACTTC. This translates into CASSLLGGEQYF. The chain has TRBV27 and TRBJ2-7; a weak D match, TRBD1 (6 bases). The CDR3 is 12 residues long. Trimming cost V 1 base and J 6 bases, with 7 bases left between them. The germline V gene has CDR1 MNHEY and CDR2 SMNVEV (reference sequence).

This clone was observed a few times. This rearrangement joins TRBV28 to TRBJ2-5; 12 bases align to TRBD2. CDR1 MDHEN and CDR2 SYDVKM come from the germline V gene. V shed 3 bases and J 0 bases; nucleotides not matched to a gene: 8. The CDR3 has 18 amino acids. The CDR3 spells CASSFSRTSGKHQETQYF. The CDR3 DNA sequence: TGTGCCAGCAGTTTCTCCAGGACTAGCGGGAAACACCAAGAGACCCAGTACTTC.